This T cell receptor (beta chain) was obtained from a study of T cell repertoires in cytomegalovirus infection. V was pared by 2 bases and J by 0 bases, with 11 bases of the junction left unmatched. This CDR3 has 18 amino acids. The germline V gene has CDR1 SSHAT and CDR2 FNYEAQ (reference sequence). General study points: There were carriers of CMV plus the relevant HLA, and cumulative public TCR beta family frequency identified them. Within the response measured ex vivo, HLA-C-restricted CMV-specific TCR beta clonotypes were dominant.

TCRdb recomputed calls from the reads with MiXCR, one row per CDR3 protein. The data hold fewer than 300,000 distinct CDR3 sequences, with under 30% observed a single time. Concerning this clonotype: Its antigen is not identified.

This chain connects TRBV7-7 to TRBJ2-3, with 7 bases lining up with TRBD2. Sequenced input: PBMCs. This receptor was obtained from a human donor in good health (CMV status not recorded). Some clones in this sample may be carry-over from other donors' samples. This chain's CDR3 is CASSLLLVAGASTDTQYF. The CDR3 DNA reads TGTGCCAGCAGCTTATTACTCGTAGCGGGTGCTAGCACAGATACGCAGTATTTT.